This TCR beta chain was documented in a study of cytomegalovirus exposure and HLA in healthy donors. The CDR3 contains 13 residues. The V gene's germline CDR1 is SGHRS and CDR2 YFSETQ. V was pared by 0 bases and J by 4 bases, with 5 bases between. PCR was performed using 60 Vbeta and 13 Jbeta primers. Using immunoSEQ multiplex PCR, the repertoire was profiled, and TCRdb retains in-frame clones only, with some absent. Here the sample spans fewer than 120,000 clones, more than 75% being singletons. The chain has TRBV5-1 and TRBJ2-1; no clear D. The origin of this receptor is a man in his forties in good health and CMV-seronegative. Sequencing was performed on PBMCs. The CDR3 reads CASSLGQYNEQFF. For the CDR3, the DNA is TGCGCCAGCAGCTTGGGCCAGTACAATGAGCAGTTCTTC.